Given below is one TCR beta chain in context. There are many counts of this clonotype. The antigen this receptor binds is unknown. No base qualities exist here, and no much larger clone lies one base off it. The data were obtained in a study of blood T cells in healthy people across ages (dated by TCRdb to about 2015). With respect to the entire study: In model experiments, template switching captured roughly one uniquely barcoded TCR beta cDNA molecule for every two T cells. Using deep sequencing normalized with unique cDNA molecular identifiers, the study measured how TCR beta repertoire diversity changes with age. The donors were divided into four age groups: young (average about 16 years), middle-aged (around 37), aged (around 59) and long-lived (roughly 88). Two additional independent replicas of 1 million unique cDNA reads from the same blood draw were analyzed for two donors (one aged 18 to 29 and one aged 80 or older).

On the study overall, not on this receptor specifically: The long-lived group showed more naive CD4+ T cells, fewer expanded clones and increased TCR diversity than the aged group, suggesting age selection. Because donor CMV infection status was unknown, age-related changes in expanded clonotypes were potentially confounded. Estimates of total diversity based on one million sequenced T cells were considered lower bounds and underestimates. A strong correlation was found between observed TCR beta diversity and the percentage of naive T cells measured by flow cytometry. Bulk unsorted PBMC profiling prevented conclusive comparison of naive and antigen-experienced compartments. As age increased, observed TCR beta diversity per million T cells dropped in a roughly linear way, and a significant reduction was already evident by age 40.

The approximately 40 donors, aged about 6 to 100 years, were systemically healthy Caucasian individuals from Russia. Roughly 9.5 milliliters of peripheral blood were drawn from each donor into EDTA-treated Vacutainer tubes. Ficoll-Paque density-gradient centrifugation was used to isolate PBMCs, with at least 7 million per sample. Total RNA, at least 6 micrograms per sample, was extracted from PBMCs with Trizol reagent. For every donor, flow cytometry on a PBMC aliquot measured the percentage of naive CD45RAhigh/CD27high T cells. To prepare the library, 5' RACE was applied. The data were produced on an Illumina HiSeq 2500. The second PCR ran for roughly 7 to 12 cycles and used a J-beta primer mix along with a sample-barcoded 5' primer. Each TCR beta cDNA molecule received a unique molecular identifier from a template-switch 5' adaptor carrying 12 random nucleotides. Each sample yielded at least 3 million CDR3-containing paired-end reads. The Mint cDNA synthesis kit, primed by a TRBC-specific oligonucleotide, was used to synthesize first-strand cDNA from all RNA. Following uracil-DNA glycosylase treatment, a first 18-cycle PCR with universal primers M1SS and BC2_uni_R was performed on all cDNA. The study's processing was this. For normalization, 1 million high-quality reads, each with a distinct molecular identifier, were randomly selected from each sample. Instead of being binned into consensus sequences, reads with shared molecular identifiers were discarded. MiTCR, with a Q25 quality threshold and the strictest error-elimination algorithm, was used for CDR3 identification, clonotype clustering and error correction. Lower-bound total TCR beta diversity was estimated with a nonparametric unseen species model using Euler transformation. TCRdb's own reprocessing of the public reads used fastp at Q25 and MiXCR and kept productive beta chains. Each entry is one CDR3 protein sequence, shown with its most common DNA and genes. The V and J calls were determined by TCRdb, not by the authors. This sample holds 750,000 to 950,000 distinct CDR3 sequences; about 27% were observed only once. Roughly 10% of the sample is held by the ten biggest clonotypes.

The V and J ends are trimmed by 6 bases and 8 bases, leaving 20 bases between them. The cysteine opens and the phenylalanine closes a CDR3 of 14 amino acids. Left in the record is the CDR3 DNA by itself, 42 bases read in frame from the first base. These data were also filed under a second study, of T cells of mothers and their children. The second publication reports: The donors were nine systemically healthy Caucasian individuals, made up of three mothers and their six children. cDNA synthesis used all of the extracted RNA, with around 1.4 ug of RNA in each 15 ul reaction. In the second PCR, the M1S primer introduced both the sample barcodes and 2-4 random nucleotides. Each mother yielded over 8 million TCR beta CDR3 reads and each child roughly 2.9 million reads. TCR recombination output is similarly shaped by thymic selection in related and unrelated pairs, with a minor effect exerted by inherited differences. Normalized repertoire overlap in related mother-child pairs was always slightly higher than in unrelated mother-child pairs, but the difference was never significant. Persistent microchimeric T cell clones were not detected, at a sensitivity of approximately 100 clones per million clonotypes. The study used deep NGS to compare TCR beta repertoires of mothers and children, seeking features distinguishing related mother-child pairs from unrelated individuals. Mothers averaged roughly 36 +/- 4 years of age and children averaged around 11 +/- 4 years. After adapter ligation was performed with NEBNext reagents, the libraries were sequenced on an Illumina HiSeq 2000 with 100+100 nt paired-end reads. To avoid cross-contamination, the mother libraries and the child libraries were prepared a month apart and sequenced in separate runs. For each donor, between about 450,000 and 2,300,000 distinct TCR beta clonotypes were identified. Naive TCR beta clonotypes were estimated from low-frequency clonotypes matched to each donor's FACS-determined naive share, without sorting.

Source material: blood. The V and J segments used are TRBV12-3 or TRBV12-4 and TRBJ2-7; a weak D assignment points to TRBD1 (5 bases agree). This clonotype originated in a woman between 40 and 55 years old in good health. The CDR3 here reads CASSPGAQESQQYF. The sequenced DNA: TGTGCCAGCAGCCCTGGGGCCCAGGAGTCTCAGCAGTACTTC.